The clone carrying this TCR beta chain came up many times. The target antigen is unknown. These data belong to a study of molecular identifiers for immune sequencing clone quantification. Study context: Five aliquots were made in replicates from the RNA of roughly 20,000 or 100,000 naive CD8 cells, and four were sequenced.

TCRdb independently ran MiXCR on the PCR reads; one entry per CDR3 protein. The data contain over 60,000 distinct CDR3 sequences, around a fifth of them singletons. This CDR3 contains 14 residues. V was pared by 5 bases and J by 4 bases, with 7 bases of the junction left unmatched. Per the germline V gene, CDR1 is SGHVS and CDR2 is FQNEAQ. Regarding the study as a whole: Highly expanded clone sizes could be underestimated through barcode sharing by identical TCR molecules.

Preparation of naive CD8 libraries involved roughly 18,000 to 1,100,000 sorted cells and 10%, 30% or 50% RNA. Sorting defined naive CD8 T cells as CD8+CD4-CCR7+CD45RA+. Sequencing was carried out using naive CD8+ T cells from blood, with Jurkat cell RNA spiked in. The subset here: FACS-sorted CD8+CD4-CCR7+CD45RA+ naive T cells. The clonotype comes from a human donor in good health. Some libraries in this study had Jurkat cell RNA spiked in. V is TRBV7-8 and J is TRBJ2-7; 8 positions agree with TRBD1. CDR3 sequence: CASSDQGAGYEQYF. For the CDR3, the DNA is TGTGCCAGCAGCGACCAGGGGGCCGGATACGAGCAGTACTTC. The whole variable domain, filled in from reference TRBV7-8 and TRBJ2-7, reads GAGVSQSPRYKVAKRGQDVALRCDPISGHVSLFWYQQALGQGPEFLTYFQNEAQLDKSGLPSDRFFAERPEGSVSTLKIQRTQQEDSAVYLCASSDQGAGYEQYFGPGTRLTVT.